Detailed here is one TCR beta chain. The data are from a study of blood T cell repertoires in COVID-19. At the level of the study: Italy, Spain and the United States were the sources of the convalescent and acute COVID-19 samples. The cDNA or gDNA used as material had been derived from T cells, B-cell-depleted T cells, or PBMCs.

As handled by the study authors: Using reference gene primer amplification, nucleated cell counts were estimated. The data were produced by immunoSEQ multiplex PCR, yet TCRdb's version contains in-frame clones alone and is incomplete. That table gives V, J and clone size, and the DNA gave D and trimming. The sample has over 60,000 clones; 70% to 90% are singletons. The germline V gene encodes CDR1 SGHNT and CDR2 YYREEE (reference sequence). Trimming removed 1 base from V and 7 bases from J; junction bases left unmatched: 0. The CDR3 covers 14 residues. Sequenced input: peripheral blood. V gene TRBV5-4 combines with J gene TRBJ1-6, with 9 bases identical to TRBD1. The origin of this receptor is a woman of 80 years or more with active COVID-19. CDR3 in amino acids: CASSLTGGNSPLHF. In DNA form, the CDR3 reads TGTGCCAGCAGCTTGACAGGGGGCAATTCACCCCTCCACTTT.